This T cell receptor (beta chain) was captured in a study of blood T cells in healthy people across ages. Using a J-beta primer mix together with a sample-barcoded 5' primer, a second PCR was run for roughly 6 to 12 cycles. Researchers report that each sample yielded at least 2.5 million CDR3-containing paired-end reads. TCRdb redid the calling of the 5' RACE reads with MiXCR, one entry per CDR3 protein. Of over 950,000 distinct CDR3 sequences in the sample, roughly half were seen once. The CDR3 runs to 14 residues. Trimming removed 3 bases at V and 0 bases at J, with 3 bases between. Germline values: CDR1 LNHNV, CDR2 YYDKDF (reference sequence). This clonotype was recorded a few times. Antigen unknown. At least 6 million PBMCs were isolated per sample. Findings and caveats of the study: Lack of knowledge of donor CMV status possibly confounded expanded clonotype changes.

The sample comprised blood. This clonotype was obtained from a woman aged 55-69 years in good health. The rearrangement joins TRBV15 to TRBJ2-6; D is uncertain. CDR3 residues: CATSSGSGANVLTF. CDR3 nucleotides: TGTGCCACCAGCAGCGGCTCTGGGGCCAACGTCCTGACTTTC.